Below, 19 T cell receptor beta chains from the same sample are listed, as sequenced in a study of T cell changes during pregnancy in multiple sclerosis. Sequencing was performed with immunoSEQ multiplex PCR; in TCRdb, only in-frame clones are kept and a portion is missing. This sample has some 99,000 clones, with about 91% found just once. The material sequenced was peripheral blood, taken after pregnancy. Every receptor here comes from a female donor in good health, enrolled as a control in a pregnancy study.

The chain couples TRBV7-2 to TRBJ2-6; D is undetermined. Germline assignment: CDR1 SGHTA and CDR2 FQGNSA. This CDR3 comprises 16 residues. The V gene lost 5 bases and the J gene lost 3 bases, with 14 bases spanning the gap. CDR3 sequence (DNA): TGTGCCAGCAGCGCATCACCAGGAAGTGGGGCCAACGTCCTGACTTTC. Translation gives CASSASPGSGANVLTF.

The chain carries TRBV6-6 and TRBJ1-3; D might be TRBD1 (6 bases). V gave up 2 bases and J gave up 2 bases, with 13 bases separating them. CDR3 length: 16 residues. The germline gives CDR1 MNHNY, CDR2 SVGAGI (reference sequence). The CDR3 sequence is CASSYPTGATGNTIYF. CDR3 coding DNA: TGTGCCAGCAGTTACCCGACAGGAGCCACTGGAAACACCATATATTTT.

J is TRBJ2-5 and V is TRBV5-6; 10 nucleotides agree with TRBD1. V was clipped by 7 bases and J by 4 bases; unmatched bases: 1. The CDR3 runs to 12 residues. Looked up from germline, CDR1 is SGHDT and CDR2 is YYEEEE. CDR3 sequence: CASGQGVETQYF. In DNA form, the CDR3 reads TGTGCCAGCGGACAGGGGGTAGAGACCCAGTACTTC.

The J gene is TRBJ2-1, the V gene TRBV19; 9 bases match TRBD1. V was pared by 4 bases and J by 1 base, with 11 bases of the junction left unmatched. Per the germline V gene, CDR1 is LNHDA and CDR2 is SQIVND (reference sequence). The length of the CDR3 is 18 residues. CDR3 loop: CASSNRRGQGGSYNEQFF. The DNA for the CDR3 is TGTGCCAGTAGTAACCGACGGGGACAGGGTGGGTCCTACAATGAGCAGTTCTTC.

The V call is TRBV28, the J call TRBJ2-7, with 7 bases that match TRBD1. Germline V gene sequence: CDR1 MDHEN, CDR2 SYDVKM. The CDR3 is 16 residues long. Unmatched junction bases numbered 15, after V lost 5 bases and J lost 5 bases. The DNA for the CDR3 is TGTGCCAGCAGTACAATGGACAGGCTGAGTGGCGACGAGCAGTACTTC. Translation: CASSTMDRLSGDEQYF.

The CDR3 protein is CASSPEQGNYGYTF. The DNA of the CDR3 is TGTGCCAGCTCACCAGAACAGGGAAACTATGGCTACACCTTC. This chain links TRBV18 with TRBJ1-2; D may be TRBD1 (6 bases). CDR3 size: 14 residues. The V gene's germline CDR1 is KGHSH and CDR2 LQKENI. The V end was cut by 2 bases, the J end by 2 bases, with 9 bases between.

The chain is built from TRBV5-1 and TRBJ2-2; D is perhaps TRBD2 (6 bases). This CDR3 is 12 amino acids long. Germline lookup yields CDR1 SGHRS and CDR2 YFSETQ. V lost 4 bases and J lost 5, with 6 bases in between. This CDR3 reads CASSGGTGELFF. CDR3 sequence (DNA): TGCGCCAGCAGCGGAGGGACCGGGGAGCTGTTTTTT.

CDR3 sequence reads: CASSLAEATEGAFF. CDR3 DNA: TGTGCCAGCAGCTTAGCGGAGGCGACGGAGGGAGCTTTCTTT. The chain joins TRBV7-6 to TRBJ1-1; no clear D. Germline values: CDR1 SGHVS, CDR2 FNYEAQ. Trimming took 0 bases from V and 10 from J, leaving 15 bases between them. CDR3 size: 14 residues. The whole variable domain, filled in from reference TRBV7-6 and TRBJ1-1, reads GAGVSQSPRYKVTKRGQDVALRCDPISGHVSLYWYRQALGQGPEFLTYFNYEAQQDKSGLPNDRFSAERPEGSISTLTIQRTEQRDSAMYRCASSLAEATEGAFFGQGTRLTVV.

The sample holds a few counts of this clone. The chain links TRBV4-1 to TRBJ1-5; TRBD1 is a possible D gene (5 bases). Trimming left V 0 bases short and J 3 bases short, with 9 bases between. This CDR3 is 15 amino acids long. Germline V gives CDR1 MGHRA, CDR2 YSYEKL. The CDR3 protein is CASSQEYRNNQPQHF. The CDR3 DNA is TGCGCCAGCAGCCAAGAGTACAGGAACAATCAGCCCCAGCATTTT.

As concerns this clone: The identical CDR3 is also encoded by other nucleotide sequences in the sample. The rearrangement links TRBV6-1 to TRBJ2-7; D is uncertain. Trimming removed 4 bases from V and 1 base from J, with 11 bases in between. CDR1 and CDR2 from the germline V gene are MNHNS and SASEGT. The CDR3 extends over 14 amino acids. The chain's CDR3 is CASSGRGASYEQYF. In DNA, the CDR3 is TGTGCCAGCAGTGGCCGCGGCGCGTCCTACGAGCAGTACTTC.

The chain has TRBV11-2 and TRBJ2-1; weak D call: TRBD2 (6 bases). CDR3 length equals 15 residues. With 1 base removed from V and 3 bases from J, the gap between germline ends came to 10 bases. The V gene's germline CDR1 is SGHAT and CDR2 FQNNGV. The DNA of the CDR3 is TGTGCCAGCAGCTTAGTGGCTAGCGTCTACAATGAGCAGTTCTTC. It specifies CASSLVASVYNEQFF. Filled out from reference TRBV11-2 and TRBJ2-1, the complete variable domain reads EAGVAQSPRYKIIEKRQSVAFWCNPISGHATLYWYQQILGQGPKLLIQFQNNGVVDDSQLPKDRFSAERLKGVDSTLKIQPAKLEDSAVYLCASSLVASVYNEQFFGPGTRLTVL.

The rearrangement links TRBV7-9 to TRBJ1-3; the D is unclear. Germline V gene data show CDR1 as SEHNR and CDR2 as FQNEAQ (reference sequence). Trimming left V 2 bases short and J 8 bases short, with 13 bases between. The CDR3 consists of 14 residues. The CDR3 region has the DNA TGTGCCAGCAGCTTAACGGACGGCGGGCACACCATATATTTT. Residues: CASSLTDGGHTIYF.

The J gene is TRBJ1-4, the V gene TRBV25-1, with 7 bases aligning to TRBD1. CDR1 is MGHDK and CDR2 is SYGVNS in the germline V gene. The CDR3 spans 16 residues. V lost 1 base to trimming and J lost 7 bases; unmatched junction nucleotides: 9. The CDR3 DNA reads as TGTGCCAGCAGTGAATCCCCCACAGGGGTTGGTGAAAAACTGTTTTTT. Protein product: CASSESPTGVGEKLFF.

The genes are TRBV5-1 and TRBJ2-7; maybe TRBD2 (6 bases). Per germline, CDR1 SGHRS and CDR2 YFSETQ. With 0 bases removed from V and 2 bases from J, the gap between germline ends came to 15 bases. There are 16 residues in the CDR3. CDR3 bases: TGCGCCAGCAGCTTGGAGCCGCGCGGGATACCCTACGAGCAGTACTTC. Amino acid sequence: CASSLEPRGIPYEQYF.

This chain joins TRBV27 and TRBJ2-7; D perhaps matches TRBD1 (5 bases). The germline gives CDR1 MNHEY, CDR2 SMNVEV (reference sequence). The CDR3 length is 13 residues. Trimming removed 0 bases at V and 5 bases at J, with 8 bases between. The CDR3 loop is CASSLSQGNEQYF. CDR3 DNA: TGTGCCAGCAGTTTATCGCAGGGTAACGAGCAGTACTTC.

The rearrangement joins TRBV6-1 to TRBJ2-1; 13 nucleotides line up with TRBD2. The V gene's germline CDR1 is MNHNS and CDR2 SASEGT. Trimming removed 6 bases from V and 8 bases from J; junction bases left unmatched: 7. The CDR3 extends over 15 amino acids. CDR3 coding DNA: TGTGCCAGCAGGGGAAGGACTAGCGGGAGCGATGAGCAGTTCTTC. Translated: CASRGRTSGSDEQFF.

The chain recombines TRBV6-1 with TRBJ2-3; D unclear. Trimming cost V 5 bases and J 1 base, with 7 bases left between them. The V gene's germline CDR1 is MNHNS and CDR2 SASEGT. The CDR3 runs 13 residues. CDR3 protein: CASSFSRTDTQYF. CDR3 in DNA: TGTGCCAGCAGTTTCAGTCGCACAGATACGCAGTATTTT.

V is TRBV27 and J is TRBJ2-7, with D unresolved. Trimming shortened V by 0 bases and J by 2 bases, and 11 bases separated the two germline ends. CDR1 and CDR2 from the germline V gene are MNHEY and SMNVEV (reference sequence). The CDR3 sequence is 15 residues long. The CDR3 DNA reads as TGTGCCAGCAGTTTATCGAGACTGATCACCTACGAGCAGTACTTC. Translated: CASSLSRLITYEQYF.

This chain uses TRBV5-1 with TRBJ2-3, with 15 bases lining up with TRBD2. This CDR3 is built from 18 residues. V was pared by 4 bases and J by 0 bases, with 6 bases of the junction left unmatched. From germline, CDR1 is SGHRS and CDR2 YFSETQ. CDR3 residues: CASSPGLAGGPSTDTQYF. CDR3 sequence (DNA): TGCGCCAGCAGCCCAGGACTAGCGGGAGGGCCCAGCACAGATACGCAGTATTTT.